The present T cell receptor beta chain was sequenced within a study of cytomegalovirus exposure and HLA in healthy donors. Study-level background: The 120 validation repertoires used the same platform as the roughly 700 first-cohort repertoires (as reported by a later analysis).

The protocol was immunoSEQ multiplex PCR, while the TCRdb copy is restricted to in-frame clones and leaves out a portion. The sample has 230,000 or so clones; about 86% are singletons. The length of the CDR3 is 15 residues. Looked up from germline, CDR1 is SGHAT and CDR2 is FQNNGV. The V end was cut by 0 bases, the J end by 4 bases, with 11 bases between. The sequencing input was PBMCs. The TCR sequence derives from a woman aged 18-29 years in good health and CMV-seronegative. This chain connects TRBV11-2 to TRBJ2-3; no clear D gene. The CDR3 here is CASSLDGPRPDTQYF. The CDR3 DNA reads TGTGCCAGCAGCTTAGATGGTCCCAGGCCAGATACGCAGTATTTT.